This TCR beta chain was sequenced for a study of cytomegalovirus exposure and HLA in healthy donors. Germline V gives CDR1 MNHEY, CDR2 SVGAGI. Trimming took 4 bases from V and 4 from J, leaving 12 bases between them. The length of the CDR3 is 14 residues. With respect to this clone: Its target is not known.

This PCR relied on a set of 60 Vbeta primers and 13 Jbeta primers. Data came from immunoSEQ multiplex PCR; TCRdb stores just in-frame clones and leaves some out. In the table there are about 150,000 clones, roughly 70% of which are singletons. General study results and limits: In a later analysis, an Asian-associated ancestry cluster reportedly showed fewer N-insertions than the approximately 610-donor mean. In a later analysis, compared with equally common non-associated chains, HLA-associated beta chains were more expanded. Most observed TCR sequences were rare, whereas some public TCRs were detected in many donors. Both high specificity and high sensitivity reportedly marked the classifier's diagnosis of cytomegalovirus status.

Material: PBMCs. The receptor was isolated from a man aged 25-45 years in good health and CMV-seropositive. The rearrangement uses TRBV6-5 and TRBJ2-3; D may be TRBD2 (6 bases). The CDR3 sequence is CASSWGTGPDTQYF. In DNA, the CDR3 is TGTGCCAGCAGTTGGGGGACTGGACCAGATACGCAGTATTTT.